This T cell receptor beta chain was observed in a study of beta chain features in type 1 diabetes. CDR1 is SGHNT, CDR2 YYREEE, per germline (reference sequence). Trimming removed 4 bases from V and 5 bases from J; junction bases left unmatched: 13. The CDR3 has 17 residues. In regard to this clone: Antigen specificity is unknown.

Overall study findings and caveats: In cDNA sequencing, cells with high TCR expression could be over-represented. Researchers report that Type 1 diabetes patients had moderately but significantly shorter TCRB CDR3s across all four CD4+ subsets. A definitive answer on HLA type influencing TCRB rearrangement was not reached here.

Reverse transcription of all isolated RNA meant that expressed TCRB transcripts were sequenced. Clones were sequenced by immunoSEQ multiplex PCR, and TCRdb holds only the in-frame ones, with some missing. The repertoire holds about 300,000 clones, with 13% as singletons. This TCR came from a woman aged 18-35 years with type 1 diabetes. The sequenced sample was naive CD4+ T cells from blood. The chain combines TRBV5-4 with TRBJ2-1, with 9 positions matching TRBD2. In DNA, the CDR3 is TGTGCCAGCAGCGATAGGGGCCTAGCGGGACTACACAATGAGCAGTTCTTC. Translation gives CASSDRGLAGLHNEQFF.